One and the same sample provided the 9 T cell receptor beta chains below, sequenced in a study of CD8+CD57+ T cells in acquired aplastic anemia. Selection for sequencing was limited to patients who had shown CD8+CD57+ cell expansion by flow cytometry. The template used for profiling TCR beta VDJ and CDR3 was genomic DNA. TCRdb fed the reads into MiXCR, producing one record per CDR3 protein. The sample yields fewer than 200,000 distinct CDR3 sequences, roughly 50% seen once. Material: sorted CD4+, CD8+, or CD8+CD57+ T cells (not recorded which) from PBMCs. The source is a human donor with aplastic anemia.

This clonotype was found many times. The CDR3 protein is CASSPGGVLNTGELFF. CDR3 bases: TGTGCCAGCAGTCCTGGGGGGGTGCTTAACACCGGGGAGCTGTTTTTT. The V call is TRBV5-4, the J call TRBJ2-2; 7 nucleotides align to TRBD2. The CDR3 totals 16 residues. The germline gives CDR1 SGHNT, CDR2 YYREEE (reference sequence). V dropped 5 bases and J dropped 2; count of bases not matched to a gene: 9.

The chain links TRBV25-1 to TRBJ2-7, with TRBD1 identical over 8 bases. The V gene's germline CDR1 is MGHDK and CDR2 SYGVNS. There are 15 residues in the CDR3. With 4 bases clipped from V and 6 bases from J, the junction kept 11 bases outside the gene matches. CDR3 in DNA: TGTGCCAGCAGTGCAGGAAGGCAGGGGGCGGGCGAGCAGTACTTC. Translated, it gives CASSAGRQGAGEQYF.

The V and J genes are TRBV6-5 and TRBJ1-2; maybe TRBD1 (6 bases). The CDR3 spans 17 residues. In germline, CDR1 is MNHEY, CDR2 SVGAGI. Trimming took off 0 bases at V and 1 base at J, with 15 bases between the two ends. CDR3 coding DNA: TGTGCCAGCAGTTACTCGGGACAAGGCCTCTTTAACTATGGCTACACCTTC. Amino acid sequence: CASSYSGQGLFNYGYTF.

Ten or more counts support this clonotype. The chain uses TRBV6-5 and TRBJ2-2; 7 nucleotides align to TRBD2. The CDR3 is 15 amino acids. Unmatched junction bases numbered 8, after V lost 4 bases and J lost 6 bases. The germline V gene has CDR1 MNHEY and CDR2 SVGAGI. CDR3 in DNA: TGTGCCAGCAGTTCGACGGGAGGCCCCCCCGGGGAGCTGTTTTTT. This sequence encodes CASSSTGGPPGELFF.

V gene TRBV29-1 combines with J gene TRBJ1-3; D unresolved. This CDR3 comprises 13 residues. Germline-derived CDR1 and CDR2 are SQVTM and ANQGSEA. Trimming cost V 4 bases and J 0 bases, with 7 bases left between them. CDR3 in amino acids: CSVGYSSGNTIYF. The CDR3 nucleotides read TGCAGCGTTGGGTATAGCTCTGGAAACACCATATATTTT.

This clonotype was picked up many times. The chain links TRBV5-1 to TRBJ2-3, with 11 bases fitting TRBD2. Unmatched junction bases numbered 4, after V lost 5 bases and J lost 5 bases. The CDR3 loop spans 14 amino acids. Germline V gives CDR1 SGHRS, CDR2 YFSETQ. CDR3 DNA sequence: TGCGCCAGCAGAGACGGGACTAGCGGAGATACGCAGTATTTT. Amino acid sequence: CASRDGTSGDTQYF.

This rearrangement joins TRBV7-3 to TRBJ1-6, with 8 bases aligning to TRBD1. This CDR3 is 15 amino acids long. CDR1 is SGHTA and CDR2 is FQGTGA in the germline V gene. After removal of 4 bases from V and 10 bases from J, the junction contained 9 bases not matched to a gene. This chain's CDR3 is CASSSDRERGSPLHF. In DNA form, the CDR3 reads TGTGCCAGCAGCTCGGACAGGGAGCGGGGATCACCCCTCCACTTT.

This clonotype was counted at least ten times. This chain links TRBV2 with TRBJ1-2; D is uncertain. With 6 bases removed from V and 8 bases from J, the gap between germline ends came to 10 bases. Germline CDR1 and CDR2: SNHLY and FYNNEI. The CDR3 has 11 residues. The CDR3 is CASSEDRGYTF. The CDR3 DNA follows: TGTGCCAGCAGCGAGGATAGGGGCTACACCTTC.

V gene TRBV20-1 combines with J gene TRBJ2-5, with D unresolved. Trimming left V 7 bases short and J 0 bases short, with 12 bases between. This CDR3 is built from 13 residues. Germline V gene data show CDR1 as DFQATT and CDR2 as SNEGSKA (reference sequence). The CDR3 nucleotides are TGCAGTGTTCCCTCCCGTGACCAAGAGACCCAGTACTTC. Amino acids: CSVPSRDQETQYF.